The 18 T cell receptor beta chains below all came from one sample that was sequenced in a study of T cell responses to AZD1222 COVID-19 vaccine. Sequenced by immunoSEQ multiplex PCR; TCRdb stores in-frame clones only, minus some. The sample lists about 140,000 clones, more than 85% seen once, with roughly 12% in the top ten. Sequencing used peripheral blood, obtained after recovery from COVID-19. All receptors come from an adult who had recovered from COVID-19.

This clone appeared once. V is TRBV28 and J is TRBJ2-5; the match to TRBD1 covers 7 bases. Germline V CDR1 and CDR2: MDHEN, SYDVKM. The CDR3 spans 14 residues. The junction had 5 bases not matched to a gene; V was cut back by 6 bases and J by 1 base. CDR3 region: CASSPGTVQETQYF. DNA for the CDR3: TGTGCCAGCAGCCCCGGGACAGTCCAAGAGACCCAGTACTTC.

The V call is TRBV5-1, the J call TRBJ2-3, with a tentative D call TRBD1 (5 bases). The ends were cut back, 4 bases at V and 4 bases at J, with 25 bases in the middle. This CDR3 has 18 amino acids. CDR1 and CDR2 (germline): SGHRS, YFSETQ. The CDR3 sequence: CASSLVEVRQGVADTQYF. In DNA, the CDR3 is TGCGCCAGCAGCCTGGTTGAGGTAAGGCAAGGGGTCGCAGATACGCAGTATTTT.

The CDR3 nucleotides are TGTGCCAGCAATGACAGGCGGGGAAAGGAGACCCAGTACTTC. Its protein product is CASNDRRGKETQYF. The V call is TRBV19, the J call TRBJ2-5, with D tentatively TRBD1 or TRBD2 (6 bases each). CDR3 length: 14 residues. Trimming shortened V by 9 bases and J by 5 bases, and 19 bases separated the two germline ends. The germline CDR1 and CDR2 sequences are LNHDA and SQIVND (reference sequence).

The chain links TRBV28 to TRBJ2-7; D is ambiguous. The CDR3 contains 14 residues. CDR1 MDHEN and CDR2 SYDVKM come from the germline V gene. The CDR3 sequence is CVTSTPSGIYEQYF. The CDR3 DNA reads TGTGTCACCAGTACCCCCTCTGGGATCTACGAGCAGTACTTC.

The V and J genes are TRBV7-3 and TRBJ2-2; the match to TRBD1 covers 9 bases. The CDR3 is made up of 18 amino acids. Per germline, CDR1 SGHTA and CDR2 FQGTGA. With V trimmed by 2 bases and J by 7 bases, 14 bases remained unmatched. In nucleotides, the CDR3 is TGTGCCAGCAGCTTACCCGGACAGGGGAAAGTTTTAGGCGGGGAGCTGTTTTTT. Its translation: CASSLPGQGKVLGGELFF.

This clone was seen a few times. The rearrangement uses TRBV7-9 and TRBJ1-1; tentative D call: TRBD1 (6 bases). The V gene lost 5 bases and the J gene lost 3 bases, with 10 bases spanning the gap. The CDR3 runs 13 residues. CDR1 is SEHNR, CDR2 FQNEAQ, per germline (reference sequence). The CDR3 loop reads CASSLQGYTEAFF. DNA of the CDR3: TGTGCCAGCAGCCTGCAGGGGTACACTGAAGCTTTCTTT.

This clone showed up just once. This chain uses TRBV5-1 with TRBJ2-7; tentatively, D is TRBD2 (5 bases). V was clipped by 0 bases and J by 2 bases, with 12 bases between them. CDR3 length: 15 residues. Germline V gene lookup returns CDR1 SGHRS and CDR2 YFSETQ. The CDR3 spells CASSLDVGVTYEQYF. The CDR3 DNA follows: TGCGCCAGCAGCTTGGATGTGGGAGTGACCTACGAGCAGTACTTC. The variable domain in full, with the rest retrieved from reference TRBV5-1 and TRBJ2-7, is KAGVTQTPRYLIKTRGQQVTLSCSPISGHRSVSWYQQTPGQGLQFLFEYFSETQRNKGNFPGRFSGRQFSNSRSEMNVSTLELGDSALYLCASSLDVGVTYEQYFGPGTRLTVT.

The CDR3 DNA follows: TGTGCCTCCCAACTTGGTGGTACGAACACCGGGGAGCTGTTTTTT. This gives the protein CASQLGGTNTGELFF. The genes are TRBV28 and TRBJ2-2; D gene ambiguous. Germline assignment: CDR1 MDHEN and CDR2 SYDVKM. Trimming stripped 11 bases from V and 0 bases from J, with 16 bases between. CDR3 length: 15 amino acids.

CDR3 sequence: CASSIGLAQETQYF. The DNA for the CDR3 is TGTGCCAGCAGCATAGGACTAGCGCAAGAGACCCAGTACTTC. V gene TRBV9 combines with J gene TRBJ2-5; 9 nucleotides agree with TRBD2. There are 14 residues in the CDR3. Germline CDR1 reads SGDLS; CDR2 reads YYNGEE. With 4 bases clipped from V and 2 bases from J, the junction kept 3 bases outside the gene matches. Full variable domain (missing parts from reference TRBV9 and TRBJ2-5): DSGVTQTPKHLITATGQRVTLRCSPRSGDLSVYWYQQSLDQGLQFLIQYYNGEERAKGNILERFSAQQFPDLHSELNLSSLELGDSALYFCASSIGLAQETQYFGPGTRLLVL.

This chain connects TRBV10-3 to TRBJ1-1; 8 nucleotides line up with TRBD1. Trimming removed 2 bases from V and 6 bases from J; junction bases left unmatched: 5. In germline, CDR1 is ENHRY, CDR2 SYGVKD. The CDR3 covers 14 residues. The CDR3 DNA reads as TGTGCCATCAGTGAGCACCAGGGGGCCGCTGAAGCTTTCTTT. Translating it yields CAISEHQGAAEAFF.

J is TRBJ2-7 and V is TRBV7-6; 7 bases are shared with TRBD2. The CDR3 spans 16 residues. The V gene end was trimmed by 2 bases and the J gene end by 5 bases; junction bases not matched to a gene: 12. Germline lookup yields CDR1 SGHVS and CDR2 FNYEAQ. The CDR3 DNA reads as TGTGCCAGCAGCTTAACTAGCGTCGGAATAGTGGACGAGCAGTACTTC. Translated, it gives CASSLTSVGIVDEQYF.

The genes are TRBV4-1 and TRBJ1-1, with TRBD1 identical over 7 bases. Trimming removed 3 bases from V and 3 bases from J; junction bases left unmatched: 7. The CDR3 covers 15 residues. Germline lookup yields CDR1 MGHRA and CDR2 YSYEKL. CDR3 region: CASSHRQGWDTEAFF. Written as DNA, the CDR3 is TGCGCCAGCAGCCACAGACAGGGCTGGGACACTGAAGCTTTCTTT.

DNA for the CDR3: TGTGCCAGCAGCTTACAGGGGGCCTACACCGGGGAGCTGTTTTTT. This codes for CASSLQGAYTGELFF. The chain joins TRBV5-6 to TRBJ2-2; 9 nucleotides line up with TRBD1. V lost 2 bases to trimming and J lost 3 bases; unmatched junction nucleotides: 2. Germline V gives CDR1 SGHDT, CDR2 YYEEEE. The CDR3 spans 15 residues.

V usage is TRBV3-1 (or the pseudogene TRBV3-2) and J usage is TRBJ2-1, with D perhaps TRBD1 or TRBD2 (5 bases each). CDR1 is LGHDT, CDR2 YNNKEL, per germline (reference sequence). V dropped 2 bases and J dropped 13 bases, with 18 bases sitting between them. The CDR3 consists of 14 residues. The CDR3 coding sequence is TGTGCCAGCAGCCAATTGGGCTCGGGACCAGGTCAGTTCTTC. This sequence encodes CASSQLGSGPGQFF.

The chain recombines TRBV5-1 with TRBJ2-3, with 9 positions matching TRBD1. Germline CDR1 is SGHRS and CDR2 is YFSETQ. Trimming at V came to 3 bases and at J to 1 base, leaving 3 bases not matched to a gene. There are 15 residues in the CDR3. The CDR3 nucleotides read TGCGCCAGCAGCTCGGACAGGGGCGGCACAGATACGCAGTATTTT. Residues: CASSSDRGGTDTQYF. Combining the CDR3 with reference TRBV5-1 and TRBJ2-3 gives the whole variable domain KAGVTQTPRYLIKTRGQQVTLSCSPISGHRSVSWYQQTPGQGLQFLFEYFSETQRNKGNFPGRFSGRQFSNSRSEMNVSTLELGDSALYLCASSSDRGGTDTQYFGPGTRLTVL.

This clone was observed once. V and J are TRBV7-9 and TRBJ1-5; D uncertain. The CDR3 is made up of 13 amino acids. From germline, CDR1 is SEHNR and CDR2 FQNEAQ (reference sequence). V lost 7 bases and J lost 1, with 8 bases in between. The CDR3 DNA sequence: TGTGCCAGCACCTCTGCCAGCAATCAGCCCCAGCATTTT. This sequence encodes CASTSASNQPQHF.

The chain recombines TRBV28 with TRBJ1-6; 9 nucleotides agree with TRBD1. The CDR3 is 15 amino acids. From germline, CDR1 is MDHEN and CDR2 SYDVKM. The junction had 3 bases not matched to a gene; V was cut back by 2 bases and J by 7 bases. The CDR3 protein is CASSLRDRENSPLHF. For the CDR3, the DNA is TGTGCCAGCAGTTTAAGGGACAGGGAAAATTCACCCCTCCACTTT.

The chain couples TRBV6-6 to TRBJ1-1; no firm D call. V was clipped by 0 bases and J by 1 base, with 9 bases between them. Germline CDR1 MNHNY, CDR2 SVGAGI (reference sequence). The CDR3 sequence is 15 residues long. CDR3 region: CASSYSTTKNTEAFF. The CDR3 DNA follows: TGTGCCAGCAGTTACTCGACAACTAAGAACACTGAAGCTTTCTTT.